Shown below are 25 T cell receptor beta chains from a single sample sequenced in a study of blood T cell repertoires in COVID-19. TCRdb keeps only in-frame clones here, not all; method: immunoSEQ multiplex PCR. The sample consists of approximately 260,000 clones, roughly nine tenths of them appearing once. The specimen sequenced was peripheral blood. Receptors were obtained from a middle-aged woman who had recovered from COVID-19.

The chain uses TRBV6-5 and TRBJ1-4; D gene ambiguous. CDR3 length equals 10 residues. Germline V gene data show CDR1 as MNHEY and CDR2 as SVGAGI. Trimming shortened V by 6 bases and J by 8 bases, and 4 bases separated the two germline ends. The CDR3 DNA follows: TGTGCCAGCAGGGGCGAAAAACTGTTTTTT. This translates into CASRGEKLFF.

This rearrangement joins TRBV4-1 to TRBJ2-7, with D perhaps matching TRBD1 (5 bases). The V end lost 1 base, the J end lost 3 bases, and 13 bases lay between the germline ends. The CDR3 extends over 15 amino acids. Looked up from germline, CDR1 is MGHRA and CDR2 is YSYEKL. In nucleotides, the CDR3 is TGCGCCAGCAGCCAAGGGTTTGGACACAGCTACGAGCAGTACTTC. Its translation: CASSQGFGHSYEQYF.

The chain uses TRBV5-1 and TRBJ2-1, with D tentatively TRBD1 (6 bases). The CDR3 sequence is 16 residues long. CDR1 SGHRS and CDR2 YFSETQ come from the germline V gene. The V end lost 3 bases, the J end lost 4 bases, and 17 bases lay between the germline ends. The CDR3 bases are TGCGCCAGCAGCTCTTCTGCGGACAGCAGATACAATGAGCAGTTCTTC. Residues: CASSSSADSRYNEQFF.

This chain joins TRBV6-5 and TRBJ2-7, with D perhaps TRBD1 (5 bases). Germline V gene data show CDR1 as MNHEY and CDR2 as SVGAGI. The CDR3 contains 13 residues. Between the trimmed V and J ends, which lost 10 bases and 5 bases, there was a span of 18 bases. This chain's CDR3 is CATQGSFPHEQYV. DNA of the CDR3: TGTGCCACCCAGGGATCATTTCCCCACGAGCAGTACGTC.

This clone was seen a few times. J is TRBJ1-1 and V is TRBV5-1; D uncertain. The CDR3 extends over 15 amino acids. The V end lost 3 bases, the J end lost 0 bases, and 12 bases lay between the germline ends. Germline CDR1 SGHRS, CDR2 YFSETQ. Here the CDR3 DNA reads TGCGCCAGCAGCTCTTCGGGAAAGATGAACACTGAAGCTTTCTTT. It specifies CASSSSGKMNTEAFF.

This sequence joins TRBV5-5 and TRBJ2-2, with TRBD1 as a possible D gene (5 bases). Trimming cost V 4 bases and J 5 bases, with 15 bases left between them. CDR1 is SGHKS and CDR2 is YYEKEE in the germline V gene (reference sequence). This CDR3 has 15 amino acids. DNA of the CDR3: TGTGCCAGCAGCACCCGAGGCCAGGGAACCGGGGAGCTGTTTTTT. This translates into CASSTRGQGTGELFF.

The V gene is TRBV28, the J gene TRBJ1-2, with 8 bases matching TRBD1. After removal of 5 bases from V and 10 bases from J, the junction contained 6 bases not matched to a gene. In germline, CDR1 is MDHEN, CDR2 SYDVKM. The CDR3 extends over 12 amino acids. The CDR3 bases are TGTGCCAGCAGTGGGACAGGCCCGGACTACACCTTC. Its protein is CASSGTGPDYTF.

The CDR3 sequence is CASRNLLAGGLQETQYF. In DNA, the CDR3 is TGCGCCAGCAGAAATTTACTAGCGGGGGGCCTCCAAGAGACCCAGTACTTC. J is TRBJ2-5 and V is TRBV4-1, with TRBD2 matching over 12 bases. Germline V gives CDR1 MGHRA, CDR2 YSYEKL. The CDR3 consists of 17 residues. The V segment lost 6 bases and the J segment 1 base; nucleotides outside the gene matches: 9.

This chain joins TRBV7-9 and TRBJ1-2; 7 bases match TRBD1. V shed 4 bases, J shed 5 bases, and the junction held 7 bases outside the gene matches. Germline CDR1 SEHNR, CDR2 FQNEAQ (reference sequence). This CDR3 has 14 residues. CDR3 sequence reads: CASSSGNRGYGYTF. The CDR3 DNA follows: TGTGCCAGCAGCTCTGGAAACAGGGGATATGGCTACACCTTC.

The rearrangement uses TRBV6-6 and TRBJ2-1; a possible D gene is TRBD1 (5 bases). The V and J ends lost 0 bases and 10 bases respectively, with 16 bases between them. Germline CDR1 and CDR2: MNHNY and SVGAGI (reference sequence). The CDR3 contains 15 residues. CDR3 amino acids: CASSYSAGPSGEQFF. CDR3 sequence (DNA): TGTGCCAGCAGTTACTCGGCAGGGCCTAGTGGCGAGCAGTTCTTC.

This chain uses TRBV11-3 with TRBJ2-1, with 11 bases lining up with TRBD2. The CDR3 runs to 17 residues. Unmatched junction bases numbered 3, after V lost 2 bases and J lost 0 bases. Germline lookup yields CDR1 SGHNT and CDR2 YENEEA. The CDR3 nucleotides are TGTGCCAGCAGCTTAATTAGCGGGGGGGGCTCCTACAATGAGCAGTTCTTC. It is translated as CASSLISGGGSYNEQFF.

The CDR3 bases are TGCGCCAGCAGTCATTGGAGTCGGAACACCATATATTTT. It specifies CASSHWSRNTIYF. This chain uses TRBV23-1 with TRBJ1-3; D unresolved. TRBV23-1 is an ORF for which the function is uncertain. Trimming cost V 3 bases and J 7 bases, with 10 bases left between them. The CDR3 loop spans 13 amino acids.

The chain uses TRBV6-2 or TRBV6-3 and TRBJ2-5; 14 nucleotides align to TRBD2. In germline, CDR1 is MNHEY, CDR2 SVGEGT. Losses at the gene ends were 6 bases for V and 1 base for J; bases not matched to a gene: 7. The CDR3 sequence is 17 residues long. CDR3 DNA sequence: TGTGCCAGCAGCCCGGGACTAGCGGGGGCCGGCCAAGAGACCCAGTACTTC. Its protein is CASSPGLAGAGQETQYF.

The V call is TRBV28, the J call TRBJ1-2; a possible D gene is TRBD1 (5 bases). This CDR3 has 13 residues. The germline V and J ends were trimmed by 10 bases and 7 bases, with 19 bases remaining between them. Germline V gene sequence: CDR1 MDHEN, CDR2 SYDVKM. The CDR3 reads CATLLRGSGGYTF. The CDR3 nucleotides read TGTGCCACCCTCCTACGGGGGAGCGGTGGCTACACCTTC.

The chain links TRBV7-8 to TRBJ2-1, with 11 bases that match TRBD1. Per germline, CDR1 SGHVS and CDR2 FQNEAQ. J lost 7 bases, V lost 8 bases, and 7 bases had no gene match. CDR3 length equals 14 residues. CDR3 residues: CASGTDRGQNEQFF. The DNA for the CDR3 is TGTGCCAGCGGAACGGACAGGGGGCAGAATGAGCAGTTCTTC. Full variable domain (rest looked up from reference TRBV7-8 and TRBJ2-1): GAGVSQSPRYKVAKRGQDVALRCDPISGHVSLFWYQQALGQGPEFLTYFQNEAQLDKSGLPSDRFFAERPEGSVSTLKIQRTQQEDSAVYLCASGTDRGQNEQFFGPGTRLTVL.

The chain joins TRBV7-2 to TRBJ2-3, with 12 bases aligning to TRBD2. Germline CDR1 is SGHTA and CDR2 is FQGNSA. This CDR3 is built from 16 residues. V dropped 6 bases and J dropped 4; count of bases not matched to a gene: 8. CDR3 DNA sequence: TGTGCCAGCAGAAAGACTAGCGGGAGTTCATCAGATACGCAGTATTTT. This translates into CASRKTSGSSSDTQYF.

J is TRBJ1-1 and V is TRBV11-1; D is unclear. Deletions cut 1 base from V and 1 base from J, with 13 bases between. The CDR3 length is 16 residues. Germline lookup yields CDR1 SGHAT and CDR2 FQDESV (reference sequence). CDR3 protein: CASSLEGVSRNTEAFF. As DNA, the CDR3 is TGTGCCAGCAGCTTAGAGGGAGTCAGTAGGAACACTGAAGCTTTCTTT.

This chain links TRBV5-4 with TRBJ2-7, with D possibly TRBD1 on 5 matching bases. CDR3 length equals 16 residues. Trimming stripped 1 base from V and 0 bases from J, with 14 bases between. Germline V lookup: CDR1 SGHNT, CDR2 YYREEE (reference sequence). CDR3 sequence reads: CASSLRGTSNSYEQYV. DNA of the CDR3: TGTGCCAGCAGCTTGAGGGGAACCTCTAACTCCTACGAGCAGTACGTC.

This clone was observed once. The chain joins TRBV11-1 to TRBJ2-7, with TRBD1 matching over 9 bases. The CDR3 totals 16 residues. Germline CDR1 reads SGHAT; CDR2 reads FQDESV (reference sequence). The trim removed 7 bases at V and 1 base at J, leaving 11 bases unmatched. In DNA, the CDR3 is TGTGCCAGCATGAATTCGGGGACAGGGTGGTCCTACGAGCAGTACTTC. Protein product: CASMNSGTGWSYEQYF.

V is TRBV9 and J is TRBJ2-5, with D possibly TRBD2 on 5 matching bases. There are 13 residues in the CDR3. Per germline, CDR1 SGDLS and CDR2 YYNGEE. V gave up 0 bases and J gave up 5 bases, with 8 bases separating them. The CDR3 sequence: CASSVGGLETQYF. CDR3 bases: TGTGCCAGCAGCGTAGGCGGGTTGGAGACCCAGTACTTC.

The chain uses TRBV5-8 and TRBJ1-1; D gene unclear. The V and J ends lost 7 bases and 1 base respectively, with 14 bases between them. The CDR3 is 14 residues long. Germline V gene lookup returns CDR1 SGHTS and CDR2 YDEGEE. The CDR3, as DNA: TGTGCCAGCCAAAGCGGGGTGGGGAACACTGAAGCTTTCTTT. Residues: CASQSGVGNTEAFF.

CDR3 in amino acids: CASSYLAGGSTDTQYF. DNA of the CDR3: TGTGCCAGCAGCTACCTAGCGGGGGGAAGCACAGATACGCAGTATTTT. The chain employs TRBV7-3 and TRBJ2-3; 11 positions agree with TRBD2. This CDR3 region has 16 residues. Germline assignment: CDR1 SGHTA and CDR2 FQGTGA. With V trimmed by 4 bases and J by 0 bases, 3 bases remained unmatched. Looking up the rest from reference TRBV7-3 and TRBJ2-3 gives the full variable domain: GAGVSQTPSNKVTEKGKYVELRCDPISGHTALYWYRQSLGQGPEFLIYFQGTGAADDSGLPNDRFFAVRPEGSVSTLKIQRTERGDSAVYLCASSYLAGGSTDTQYFGPGTRLTVL.

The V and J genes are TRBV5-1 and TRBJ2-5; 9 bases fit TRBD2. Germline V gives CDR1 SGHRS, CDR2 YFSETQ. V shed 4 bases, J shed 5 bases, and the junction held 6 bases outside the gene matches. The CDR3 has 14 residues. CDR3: CASSVSGGGETQYF. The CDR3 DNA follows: TGCGCCAGCAGCGTTAGCGGGGGAGGGGAGACCCAGTACTTC. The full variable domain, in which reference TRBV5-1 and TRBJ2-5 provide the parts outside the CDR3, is KAGVTQTPRYLIKTRGQQVTLSCSPISGHRSVSWYQQTPGQGLQFLFEYFSETQRNKGNFPGRFSGRQFSNSRSEMNVSTLELGDSALYLCASSVSGGGETQYFGPGTRLLVL.

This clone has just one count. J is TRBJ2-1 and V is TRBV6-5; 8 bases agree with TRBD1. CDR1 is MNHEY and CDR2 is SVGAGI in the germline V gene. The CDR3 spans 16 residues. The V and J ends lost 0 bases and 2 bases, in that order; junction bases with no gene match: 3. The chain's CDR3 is CASSYSSDRAYNEQFF. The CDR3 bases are TGTGCCAGCAGTTACTCTTCGGACAGGGCCTACAATGAGCAGTTCTTC.

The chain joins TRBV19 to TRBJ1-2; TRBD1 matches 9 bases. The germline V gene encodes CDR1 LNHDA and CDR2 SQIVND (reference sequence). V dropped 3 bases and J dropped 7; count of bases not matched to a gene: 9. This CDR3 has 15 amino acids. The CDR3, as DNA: TGTGCCAGTAGTATCTATGAACAGGGGGCAACTGGCTACACCTTC. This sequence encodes CASSIYEQGATGYTF.